The clone carrying this T cell receptor (beta chain) was detected many times. What it binds is unknown. Co-extracted RNA and DNA came from around 18-30 mg of unsorted bulk tissue. The patients, who had chronic HBV infection, were treatment-naive (untreated). These data are taken from a study of tumor-infiltrating lymphocytes in primary liver carcinoma. Study at large: Donors had hepatocellular carcinoma or combined HCC and intrahepatic cholangiocarcinoma. Study results and caveats: Tumor tissue displayed a significantly greater top-250-clone fraction than blood (p = 0.039). For tumor-adjacent and tumor-blood pairs, overlap was less than that seen for tumor region pairs.

Trimming took 5 bases from V and 7 from J, leaving 27 bases between them. CDR1 is MNHNS and CDR2 is SASEGT in the germline V gene. This CDR3 comprises 17 residues. TCR beta cDNA was prepared out of 500 ng total RNA by means of a constant-region primer. What produced the TCR beta libraries was three nested multiplex PCR rounds using slightly modified ARM-PCR. In the first two PCR rounds, TRBV1-TRBV30 forward primers were paired with a C-beta reverse primer, and each round lasted approximately 10 cycles. A single record per CDR3 protein comes from TCRdb applying MiXCR to the multiplex PCR reads. The repertoire includes 65,000 to 80,000 distinct CDR3 sequences, approximately 70% of them detected once, and 25% to 35% sits in the top ten.

This TCR came from a man aged 40-55 years with primary liver carcinoma and hepatitis B virus infection. The chain uses TRBV6-1 and TRBJ2-7, with D tentatively TRBD1 (6 bases). Sample: liver tumor tissue from sampling region 4. Subset indicated: tumor region T4, right-lateral pole. CDR3 residues: CASSPGHAGPGPREQYF. CDR3 nucleotide sequence: TGTGCCAGCAGTCCGGGACACGCAGGACCGGGACCAAGGGAGCAGTACTTC.